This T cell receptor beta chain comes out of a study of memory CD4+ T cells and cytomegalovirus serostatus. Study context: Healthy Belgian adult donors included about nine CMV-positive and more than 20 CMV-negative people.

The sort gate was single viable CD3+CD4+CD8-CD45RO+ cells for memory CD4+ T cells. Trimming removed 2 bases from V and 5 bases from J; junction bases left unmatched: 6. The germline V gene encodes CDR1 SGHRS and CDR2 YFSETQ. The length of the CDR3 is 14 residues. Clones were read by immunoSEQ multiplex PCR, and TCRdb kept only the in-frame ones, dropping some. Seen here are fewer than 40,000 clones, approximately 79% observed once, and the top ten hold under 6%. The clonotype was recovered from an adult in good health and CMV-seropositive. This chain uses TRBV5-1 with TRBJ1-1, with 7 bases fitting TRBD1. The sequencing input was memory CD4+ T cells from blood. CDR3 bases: TGCGCCAGCAGCTTAGCTACAGGGGCTACTGAAGCTTTCTTT. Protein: CASSLATGATEAFF.